The sequence of this TCR beta chain was determined in a study of beta chain features in type 1 diabetes (dated by TCRdb to between 2018 and 2020). About the full investigation: Patients and healthy donors did not differ in mean age, gender distribution, total cell number or subset yield. Across all samples, fewer than 130 million sorted cells were examined, and cell number per subset correlated strongly with RNA yield. Naive and central memory subsets were obtained from all 30 or so donors, but regulatory and stem cell-like memory subsets were isolated from only 8 patients and roughly 8 healthy donors. In the study, recently diagnosed type 1 diabetes patients and matched healthy donors were compared on the TCRB repertoires of their sorted circulating CD4+ T cell subsets.

What the work shows at the level of the full study, not this receptor alone: Because cDNA was sequenced instead of genomic DNA, activated cells with high expression could be over-represented, although the groups did not differ in activation or CD3 levels. Because small numbers of individuals were included in the HLA sub-analyses, any influence of HLA type on TCRB rearrangement was left unresolved. In all four CD4+ subsets, TCRB CDR3 length was moderately but significantly shorter in type 1 diabetes patients. Patients with type 1 diabetes made fewer insertions and deleted more nucleotides at VDJ recombination sites, implying thymic rearrangement abnormalities. PCR might favor shorter templates, but patient and control samples were amplified and corrected together, so any skew would affect both groups equally. Naive, central memory and regulatory TCRB repertoires appeared more similar among patients than among healthy donors.

This clone was counted between two and nine times. Its recognized antigen is unknown. No much larger clonotype is one base removed from it; base qualities were not supplied. All of the isolated RNA was reverse transcribed with the High Capacity cDNA Reverse Transcription Kit, so expressed TCRB transcripts were sequenced. Naive, central memory and regulatory T cell samples underwent deep immunoSEQ sequencing, averaging approximately 3.5 million total reads per sample. After sorted cells were lysed in RLT buffer, RNA was extracted with DNase-treated RNeasy Micro or Mini kits, with the choice depending on cell number. To prevent cross-contamination, each cell subset was processed individually, whereas patient and healthy donor samples were processed jointly. TCRB sequences were amplified from cDNA with the immunoSEQ multiplex PCR, producing 87-bp fragments spanning the CDR3 region. Amplicons were sequenced on the Illumina HiSeq platform. Concerning the study's data processing: Synthetic template baselines were used to correct PCR bias computationally, reads within Hamming distance 2 were collapsed together, and singletons that could not be merged were discarded. Reads were aligned against IMGT so that V, D and J genes, CDR3 length and insertions or deletions at six rearrangement sites could be assigned. Within each subset, clonotype counts were normalized to sorted cell number, after which true diversity and Gini coefficients were computed with the tcR R package. Repertoire sharing was quantified using the overlap coefficient calculated on TCRB nucleotide sequences. The table was pulled from immuneACCESS by TCRdb, which kept in-frame rearrangements only. Such tables lose some clones; where checked, under half of the loss comes from unresolved V genes, and the rest has no known cause. D and trimming come from the DNA, and the V and J calls and clone size come from that table. This sample lists 150,000 to 200,000 clones; less than 10% were detected once. The top ten hold 0.5% of the sample.

From each donor, a single peripheral blood sample of about 100 mL on average was drawn into heparinised tubes. Using a panel that included CD45RO, CCR7, CD25, CD127, CD95 and CD27, naive, central memory, regulatory and stem cell-like memory CD4+ T cells were sorted on a BD FACSAria II. Purity was above 95% for every sorted population. PBMCs were separated immediately by Lymphoprep density gradient centrifugation and were stained directly, without being cultured. Samples were stained and sorted in pairs, with one healthy donor and one patient per experiment, so that batch effects were minimized. V ends up 6 bases short and J 6 bases short, with an unmatched junction base count of 7. Based on the germline V gene (reference sequence), the CDR1 and CDR2 sequences are SEHNR and FQNEAQ. Reading from cysteine to phenylalanine, the CDR3 counts 13 amino acids. The CDR3 DNA has 39 bases and is translated from base 1.

The chain is assembled from TRBV7-9 and TRBJ1-2; a stretch of 7 junction bases matches TRBD1. Sequencing was done on a sample of central memory CD4+ T cells from blood. This TCR was recovered from a man younger than 30 with type 1 diabetes. This receptor has the CDR3 CASSRRGGDGYTF. The nucleotides read TGTGCCAGCAGTAGAAGAGGGGGCGATGGCTACACCTTC.